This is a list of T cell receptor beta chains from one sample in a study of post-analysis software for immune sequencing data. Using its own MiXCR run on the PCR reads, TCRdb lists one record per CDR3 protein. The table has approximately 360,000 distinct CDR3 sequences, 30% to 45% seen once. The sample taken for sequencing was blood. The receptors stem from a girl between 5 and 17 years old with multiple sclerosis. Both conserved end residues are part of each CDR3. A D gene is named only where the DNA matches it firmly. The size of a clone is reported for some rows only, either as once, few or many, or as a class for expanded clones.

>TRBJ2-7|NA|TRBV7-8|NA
CASSLGGTLYEQYF
TGTGCCAGCAGCTTAGGCGGGACCCTCTACGAGCAGTACTTC
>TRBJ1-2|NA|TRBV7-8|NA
CASSLGTGRGSGYTF
TGTGCCAGCAGCTTAGGAACAGGGAGAGGATCTGGCTACACCTTC
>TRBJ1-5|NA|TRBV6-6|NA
CASSLARPNSNQPQHF
TGTGCCAGCAGTTTGGCCAGGCCCAATAGCAATCAGCCCCAGCATTTT
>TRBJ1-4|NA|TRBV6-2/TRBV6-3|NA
CASSLDTYDGDEKLFF
TGTGCCAGCAGCTTGGACACCTACGATGGGGATGAAAAACTGTTTTTT
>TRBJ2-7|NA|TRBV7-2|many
CASRYGTSGYEQYF
TGTGCCAGCAGGTACGGGACATCCGGCTACGAGCAGTACTTC
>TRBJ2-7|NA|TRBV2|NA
CASSEDIYEQYF
TGTGCCAGCAGTGAGGACATTTACGAGCAGTACTTC
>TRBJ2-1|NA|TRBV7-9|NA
CASSPGMGEQFF
TGTGCCAGCAGCCCAGGAATGGGGGAGCAGTTCTTC
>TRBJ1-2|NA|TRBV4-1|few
CASSQDSEQFYGYTF
TGCGCCAGCAGCCAAGATTCGGAGCAGTTCTATGGCTACACCTTC
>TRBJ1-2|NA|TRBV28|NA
CASTGVNYGYTF
TGTGCCAGCACAGGGGTGAACTATGGCTACACCTTC
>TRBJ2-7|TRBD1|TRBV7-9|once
CASSPGTGGAHYEQYF
TGTGCCAGCAGCCCTGGGACAGGGGGCGCCCACTACGAGCAGTACTTC
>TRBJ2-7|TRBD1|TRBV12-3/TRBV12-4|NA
CASSRTGEKQYF
TGTGCCAGCAGTCGGACAGGGGAGAAGCAGTACTTC
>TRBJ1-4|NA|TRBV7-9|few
CASSLGNSNEKLFF
TGTGCCAGCAGCTTGGGGAATTCTAATGAAAAACTGTTTTTT
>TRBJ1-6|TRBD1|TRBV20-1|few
CSARTGPNSPLHF
TGCAGTGCCAGGACAGGGCCTAATTCACCCCTCCACTTT
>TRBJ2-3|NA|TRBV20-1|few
CSANGGPIDTQYF
TGCAGTGCTAACGGGGGGCCAATAGATACGCAGTATTTT
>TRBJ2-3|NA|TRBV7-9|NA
CASSLDRGQADTQYF
TGTGCCAGCAGCTTAGATCGGGGGCAAGCAGATACGCAGTATTTT
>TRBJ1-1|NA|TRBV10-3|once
CAISGSGGGTTEAFF
TGTGCCATCAGTGGGTCGGGGGGAGGGACCACTGAAGCTTTCTTT
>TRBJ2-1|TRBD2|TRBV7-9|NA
CASSLLSGVVGHEQFF
TGTGCCAGCAGCTTACTAAGCGGGGTAGTCGGTCATGAGCAGTTCTTC
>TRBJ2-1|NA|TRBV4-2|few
CASSQVWAGSEQFF
TGTGCCAGCAGCCAAGTATGGGCAGGGAGCGAGCAGTTCTTC
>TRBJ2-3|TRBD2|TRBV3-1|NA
CASSRTSGGTQYF
TGTGCCAGCAGCCGGACTAGCGGGGGTACGCAGTATTTT
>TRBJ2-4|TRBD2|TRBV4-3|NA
CASSRTSGGAGNIQYF
TGCGCCAGCAGCCGGACTAGCGGGGGGGCTGGAAACATTCAGTACTTC
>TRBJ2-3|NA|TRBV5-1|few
CASSLGSGVSADTQYF
TGCGCCAGCAGCTTGGGGTCTGGGGTCAGCGCAGATACGCAGTATTTT
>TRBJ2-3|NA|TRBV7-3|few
CASSSRPKDTQYF
TGTGCCAGCAGCTCTCGCCCTAAGGACACGCAGTATTTT
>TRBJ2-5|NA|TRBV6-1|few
CASSENRLQETQYF
TGTGCCAGCAGTGAGAACAGGTTACAAGAGACCCAGTACTTC
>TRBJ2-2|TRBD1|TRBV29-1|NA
CSVEGQGPGELFF
TGCAGCGTCGAGGGACAGGGGCCCGGGGAGCTGTTTTTT
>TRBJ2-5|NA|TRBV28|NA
CASSLLFQETQYF
TGTGCCAGCAGTTTACTCTTCCAAGAGACCCAGTACTTC
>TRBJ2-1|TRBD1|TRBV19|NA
CASIERQGNNEQFF
TGTGCCAGTATTGAGAGACAGGGTAACAATGAGCAGTTCTTC
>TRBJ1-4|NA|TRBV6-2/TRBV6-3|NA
CASSSTGEKLFF
TGTGCCAGCAGCTCGACGGGGGAAAAACTGTTTTTT
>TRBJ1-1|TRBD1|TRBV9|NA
CASSVGLIPGGNTEAFF
TGTGCCAGCAGCGTAGGTCTAATCCCAGGGGGGAACACTGAAGCTTTCTTT
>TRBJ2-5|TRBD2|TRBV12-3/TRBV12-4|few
CTSSPGLAGTSQETQYF
TGTACCAGCAGTCCCGGACTAGCGGGGACATCCCAAGAGACCCAGTACTTC
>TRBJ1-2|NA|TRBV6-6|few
CASSSTEQSYGYTF
TGTGCCAGCAGTTCCACGGAACAGAGCTATGGCTACACCTTC
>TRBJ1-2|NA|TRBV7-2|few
CASSQIQGSNYGYTF
TGTGCCAGCAGCCAAATTCAGGGTTCTAACTATGGCTACACCTTC
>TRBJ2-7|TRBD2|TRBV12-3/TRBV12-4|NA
CASSPTSYYEQYF
TGTGCCAGCAGTCCGACTAGCTACTACGAGCAGTACTTC